These 5 T cell receptor beta chains were all obtained from the same sample, sequenced in a study of blood T cell repertoires in COVID-19. Data came from immunoSEQ multiplex PCR; TCRdb stores just in-frame clones and leaves some out. The table shows approximately 180,000 clones, with roughly 86% occurring only once. Specimen: peripheral blood. Receptors were obtained from a man aged 40-50 years with active or convalescent COVID-19.

The chain joins TRBV11-2 to TRBJ1-1, with 7 bases matching TRBD1. Germline loops: CDR1 SGHAT, CDR2 FQNNGV. After removal of 2 bases from V and 8 bases from J, the junction contained 8 bases not matched to a gene. This CDR3 has 14 amino acids. The CDR3 here is CASSLTGVPLEAFF. In DNA, the CDR3 is TGTGCCAGCAGCTTAACAGGGGTCCCCCTCGAAGCTTTCTTT.

The chain has TRBV4-3 and TRBJ2-7; D is undetermined. V was cut by 1 base and J by 4 bases, with 8 bases left in between. The CDR3 totals 13 residues. The V gene's germline CDR1 is LGHNA and CDR2 YSLEER. The DNA for the CDR3 is TGCGCCAGCAGCCAAGTCGTCGGGTACGAGCAGTACTTC. The encoded protein is CASSQVVGYEQYF.

This clone was seen only a few times. The J gene is TRBJ1-2, the V gene TRBV5-8, with 8 bases identical to TRBD1. J lost 4 bases, V lost 1 base, and 9 bases had no gene match. The V gene's germline CDR1 is SGHTS and CDR2 YDEGEE. The CDR3 is made up of 16 amino acids. The CDR3 nucleotides read TGTGCCAGCAGCTTGTTTGGGGTAGGACAGGGCTATGGCTACACCTTC. Protein sequence: CASSLFGVGQGYGYTF.

This sequence joins TRBV30 and TRBJ2-5; D is ambiguous. CDR3 length: 11 amino acids. V gave up 5 bases and J gave up 5 bases, with 9 bases separating them. Per the germline V gene, CDR1 is GTSNPN and CDR2 is SVGIG (reference sequence). The CDR3 sequence: CAWQREETQYF. DNA of the CDR3: TGTGCCTGGCAGCGTGAGGAGACCCAGTACTTC.

The rearrangement uses TRBV7-9 and TRBJ2-2, with TRBD1 identical over 8 bases. CDR1 SEHNR and CDR2 FQNEAQ come from the germline V gene (reference sequence). The ends lost 4 bases at V and 5 bases at J; junction bases unmatched: 6. The CDR3 runs to 15 residues. The CDR3 spells CASSYGQGGTGELFF. In nucleotides, the CDR3 is TGTGCCAGCAGCTACGGACAGGGAGGAACCGGGGAGCTGTTTTTT.